Following are 18 T cell receptor beta chains from one sample sequenced in a study of CD8 T cells in ankylosing spondylitis. TCRdb recomputed calls from the 5' RACE reads with MiXCR, one row per CDR3 protein. The data hold some 290,000 distinct CDR3 sequences, with 20% observed a single time. Sequencing used blood, either unsorted or a sorted T cell fraction (not recorded which). These TCRs come from a male donor with ankylosing spondylitis or in good health (not recorded which).

This clonotype came up a few times. This chain links TRBV20-1 with TRBJ1-1; 7 nucleotides line up with TRBD1. CDR1 and CDR2 (germline): DFQATT, SNEGSKA (reference sequence). Trimming took 7 bases from V and 4 from J; bases not matched to a gene: 6. This CDR3 is built from 12 residues. The chain's CDR3 is CSGAQGSTEAFF. In nucleotides, the CDR3 is TGCAGTGGGGCACAGGGGTCCACTGAAGCTTTCTTT.

This clonotype was recorded a few times. The chain links TRBV3-1 to TRBJ2-1; 13 bases map to TRBD2. The CDR3 contains 18 residues. V shed 0 bases, J shed 3 bases, and the junction held 5 bases outside the gene matches. CDR1 and CDR2 (germline): LGHDT, YNNKEL (reference sequence). The CDR3 coding sequence is TGTGCCAGCAGCCAAGAAGTGAGGACTAGCGGGAGCTACAATGAGCAGTTCTTC. Translation: CASSQEVRTSGSYNEQFF.

The chain recombines TRBV5-1 with TRBJ1-2; D unresolved. CDR1 is SGHRS, CDR2 YFSETQ, per germline. CDR3 length: 11 amino acids. V lost 5 bases, J lost 8 bases, and 10 bases lay in between. CDR3 protein: CASRQVGGYTF. The CDR3 DNA reads TGCGCCAGCAGGCAGGTCGGCGGCTACACCTTC.

The chain carries TRBV21-1 and TRBJ1-6; the DNA was not compared with TRBD1, the D call given in the table. TRBV21-1 is a recognized pseudogene. This CDR3 comprises 16 residues. The CDR3 DNA reads as TGTGCCAGCAGCAAGCCCCGGGACATGATTAATTCACCCCTCCACTTT. Amino acid sequence: CASSKPRDMINSPLHF.

This clonotype was counted only a few times. The V and J genes are TRBV18 and TRBJ1-1, with a weak D call TRBD1 (5 bases). Per germline, CDR1 KGHSH and CDR2 LQKENI. There are 15 residues in the CDR3. V lost 1 base to trimming and J lost 0 bases, with 9 bases between them. CDR3 protein: CASSPRPGVNTEAFF. CDR3 nucleotides: TGTGCCAGCTCACCACGGCCGGGGGTGAACACTGAAGCTTTCTTT.

The chain couples TRBV10-3 to TRBJ2-3, with D tentatively TRBD2 (5 bases). V was cut by 3 bases and J by 6 bases, with 7 bases left in between. Germline CDR1 ENHRY, CDR2 SYGVKD. This CDR3 is 12 amino acids long. The chain's CDR3 is CAISDSADTQYF. In DNA, the CDR3 is TGTGCCATCAGTGATAGCGCGGATACGCAGTATTTT.

The chain combines TRBV4-1 with TRBJ2-1, with 8 bases lining up with TRBD2. The CDR3 runs 16 residues. Trimming at V came to 2 bases and at J to 0 bases, leaving 3 bases not matched to a gene. CDR1 is MGHRA and CDR2 is YSYEKL in the germline V gene. CDR3 DNA sequence: TGCGCCAGCAGCCAAATTCGGGAGGGCTCCTACAATGAGCAGTTCTTC. This encodes CASSQIREGSYNEQFF.

The chain couples TRBV10-3 to TRBJ2-7, with D tentatively TRBD2 (5 bases). The CDR3 spans 13 residues. Germline assignment: CDR1 ENHRY and CDR2 SYGVKD. Trimming shortened V by 4 bases and J by 0 bases, and 7 bases separated the two germline ends. CDR3 residues: CAISGGVSYEQYV. The CDR3 bases are TGTGCCATCAGTGGGGGAGTCTCCTACGAGCAGTACGTC.

Only a few counts were recorded for this clonotype. V is TRBV6-1 and J is TRBJ1-3; D perhaps matches TRBD1 (6 bases). The CDR3 sequence is 16 residues long. Trimming cost V 5 bases and J 0 bases, with 14 bases left between them. From germline, CDR1 is MNHNS and CDR2 SASEGT. This CDR3 is CASSRPTGSSGNTIYF. The DNA of the CDR3 is TGTGCCAGCAGTCGCCCGACAGGATCCTCTGGAAACACCATATATTTT.

This clonotype was found a few times. V is TRBV28 and J is TRBJ2-2; D unresolved. The length of the CDR3 is 13 residues. Trimming removed 3 bases at V and 6 bases at J, with 8 bases between. Germline V gene sequence: CDR1 MDHEN, CDR2 SYDVKM. The CDR3 loop is CASSFYRPGELFF. Here the CDR3 DNA reads TGTGCCAGCAGTTTTTACCGCCCCGGGGAGCTGTTTTTT.

In its sample, this clonotype was seen a few times. This rearrangement joins TRBV5-1 to TRBJ2-1; tentatively, D is TRBD2 (6 bases). Looked up from germline, CDR1 is SGHRS and CDR2 is YFSETQ. The germline V and J ends were trimmed by 4 bases and 3 bases, with 11 bases remaining between them. The CDR3 is 14 amino acids. The CDR3 spells CASSPGGLYNEQFF. The CDR3, as DNA: TGCGCCAGCAGCCCCGGGGGTCTCTACAATGAGCAGTTCTTC.

This clonotype was seen only a few times. The chain employs TRBV5-1 and TRBJ1-5; 10 positions match TRBD1. Trimming took 4 bases from V and 5 from J; bases not matched to a gene: 6. Germline V CDR1 and CDR2: SGHRS, YFSETQ. The CDR3 totals 15 residues. The CDR3 here is CASSPGTGVYQPQHF. The CDR3 DNA is TGCGCCAGCAGCCCAGGGACAGGGGTCTATCAGCCCCAGCATTTT.

V and J are TRBV29-1 and TRBJ2-3; possibly TRBD1 for D (5 bases). This CDR3 is 15 amino acids long. V shed 4 bases and J shed 2 bases, with 16 bases lying between them. Looked up from germline, CDR1 is SQVTM and CDR2 is ANQGSEA. The chain's CDR3 is CSVVGFQGNTDTQYF. Here the CDR3 DNA reads TGCAGCGTTGTCGGGTTCCAGGGCAACACAGATACGCAGTATTTT.

This clonotype was detected only a few times. The rearrangement joins TRBV2 to TRBJ2-7, with D perhaps matching TRBD2 (7 bases). Germline CDR1 SNHLY, CDR2 FYNNEI. V was clipped by 6 bases and J by 5 bases, with 23 bases between them. The CDR3 contains 16 residues. Here the CDR3 DNA reads TGTGCCAGCAGCGCTGGGGGCGGGAGCCCACAGGACGAGCAGTACGTC. It codes for CASSAGGGSPQDEQYV.

The table lists this clonotype with many counts. CDR3 nucleotide sequence: TGCAGTGCTAGAGTCAGGGGAAGAGCTAGCAATCAGCCCCAGCATTTT. Translating it yields CSARVRGRASNQPQHF. The chain recombines TRBV20-1 with TRBJ1-5, with D perhaps matching TRBD1 (6 bases). V was pared by 1 base and J by 0 bases, with 13 bases between. The germline gives CDR1 DFQATT, CDR2 SNEGSKA (reference sequence). The CDR3 is made up of 16 amino acids.

The DNA for the CDR3 is TGCAGTGCTATAGGATTCAAAGATACGCAGTATTTT. It translates to CSAIGFKDTQYF. This sequence joins TRBV20-1 and TRBJ2-3, with unresolved D. Trimming stripped 4 bases from V and 5 bases from J, with 10 bases between. CDR3 length: 12 amino acids. Germline CDR1 and CDR2: DFQATT and SNEGSKA (reference sequence).

This clonotype turned up a few times. The V gene is TRBV12-3 or TRBV12-4, the J gene TRBJ1-5; 8 nucleotides line up with TRBD1. The V segment lost 6 bases and the J segment 4 bases; nucleotides outside the gene matches: 2. The CDR3 contains 13 residues. Here the CDR3 reads CASRRTGNQPQHF. The CDR3 DNA sequence: TGTGCCAGCAGACGGACAGGGAATCAGCCCCAGCATTTT.

This clonotype was seen more than once but under ten times. J is TRBJ2-1 and V is TRBV7-6, with 9 positions matching TRBD2. There are 16 residues in the CDR3. Trimming at V came to 1 base and at J to 9 bases, leaving 10 bases not matched to a gene. Germline V CDR1 and CDR2: SGHVS, FNYEAQ. CDR3 sequence (DNA): TGTGCCAGCAGCTTAGGTGGCGGGAGGGCTCCGAGTGAGCAGTTCTTC. It encodes CASSLGGGRAPSEQFF.